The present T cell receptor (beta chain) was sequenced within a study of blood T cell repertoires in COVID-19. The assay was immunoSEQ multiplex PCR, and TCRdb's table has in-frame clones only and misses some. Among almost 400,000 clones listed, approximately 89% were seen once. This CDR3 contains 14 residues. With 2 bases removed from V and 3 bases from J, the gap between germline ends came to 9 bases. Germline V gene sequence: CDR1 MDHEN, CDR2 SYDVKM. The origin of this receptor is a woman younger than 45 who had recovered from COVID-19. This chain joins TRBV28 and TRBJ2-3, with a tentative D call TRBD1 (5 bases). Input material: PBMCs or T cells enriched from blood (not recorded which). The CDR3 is CASSLRKGTDTQYF. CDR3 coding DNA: TGTGCCAGCAGTTTAAGGAAGGGGACAGATACGCAGTATTTT.